This T cell receptor beta chain was sequenced during a study of tumor-infiltrating lymphocytes in oesophageal squamous cell carcinoma listed by TCRdb under 2016. The library was prepared using PCR. TCRdb names Illumina HiSeq 2000 as the instrument used. TCRdb passed the public sequencing reads through fastp at Q25 and MiXCR, retaining productive beta sequences. Under each unique CDR3 protein, matching rows form one entry showing the most common genes and DNA. The sample table shows 20,000 or so distinct CDR3 sequences, and about two fifths are seen once. The top ten constitute 10% of the sample. Details on this clonotype: The antigen it binds to is not known. The sample holds no much larger clone one base away, and base qualities are not on file.

The CDR3 has 15 amino acids, counting the end cysteine and phenylalanine. Just CDR3 DNA is preserved here, 45 bases in frame from base 1. V ends up 5 bases short and J 2 bases short, with an unmatched junction base count of 2. As encoded in the germline V gene, CDR1 is SGHTA while CDR2 is FQGTGA. This TCR was sampled from a male donor with esophageal squamous cell carcinoma. The chain uses TRBV7-3 and TRBJ2-1, and TRBD1 aligns with 11 junction nucleotides. Material: normal esophageal tissue next to the tumor. The CDR3 loop reads CASSRTGGAYNEQFF. The DNA is as follows: TGTGCCAGCAGCCGGACAGGGGGCGCCTACAATGAGCAGTTCTTC.